The 7 T cell receptor beta chains presented below share a single source sample, sequenced in a study of OX40 agonist ivuxolimab in advanced cancers. Measured with immunoSEQ multiplex PCR; TCRdb has only the in-frame clones, and not every one. This repertoire shows about 13,000 clones, roughly 69% found once; its top ten account for just under 40%. Sequenced here: CD4+ or CD8+ T cells sorted from blood, sampled in a trial of the OX40 agonist ivuxolimab. All receptors come from an adult with an advanced solid tumor such as melanoma, head and neck, liver or kidney cancer.

This chain links TRBV11-2 with TRBJ2-7; D is ambiguous. CDR3 length equals 12 residues. Trimming removed 0 bases at V and 6 bases at J, with 6 bases between. CDR1 is SGHAT, CDR2 FQNNGV, per germline. The CDR3 here is CASSLEPTEQYF. As DNA, the CDR3 is TGTGCCAGCAGCTTAGAACCGACCGAGCAGTACTTC.

This clone was seen a few times. This sequence joins TRBV13 and TRBJ2-1; tentatively, D is TRBD2 (6 bases). Germline V gene sequence: CDR1 PRHDT, CDR2 FYEKMQ (reference sequence). This CDR3 region has 14 residues. Trimming removed 1 base from V and 13 bases from J, with 17 bases in between. Here the CDR3 reads CASSLEGSGPPQFF. As DNA, the CDR3 is TGTGCCAGCAGCTTAGAGGGTAGCGGTCCGCCTCAGTTCTTC.

This clone was recorded a few times. Other nucleotide sequences in the sample specify the same CDR3. This rearrangement joins TRBV11-3 to TRBJ2-5; tentative D call: TRBD2 (6 bases). CDR1 and CDR2 (germline): SGHNT, YENEEA. The CDR3 length is 13 residues. V was pared by 3 bases and J by 5 bases, with 10 bases between. This CDR3 is CASSLAGRETQYF. In DNA form, the CDR3 reads TGTGCCAGCAGCTTGGCAGGGAGGGAGACCCAGTACTTC.

This clone showed up just once. This sequence joins TRBV11-1 and TRBJ2-3, with D possibly matching TRBD2 (5 bases). Germline V gene data show CDR1 as SGHAT and CDR2 as FQDESV (reference sequence). CDR3 length equals 16 residues. The germline V and J ends were trimmed by 3 bases and 3 bases, with 16 bases remaining between them. CDR3 loop: CASSFRTVPETDTQYF. The CDR3 DNA reads TGTGCCAGCAGCTTCCGGACTGTCCCAGAGACAGATACGCAGTATTTT. Based on the CDR3 plus reference TRBV11-1 and TRBJ2-3, the full variable domain is EAEVAQSPRYKITEKSQAVAFWCDPISGHATLYWYRQILGQGPELLVQFQDESVVDDSQLPKDRFSAERLKGVDSTLKIQPAELGDSAMYLCASSFRTVPETDTQYFGPGTRLTVL.

The chain uses TRBV7-3 and TRBJ2-1; maybe TRBD2 (7 bases). This CDR3 is built from 14 residues. Per germline, CDR1 SGHTA and CDR2 FQGTGA. V shed 5 bases and J shed 8 bases, with 16 bases lying between them. The CDR3 DNA sequence: TGTGCCAGCAGCCTCACGGCGGGGGCCCATGAGCAGTTCTTC. It translates to CASSLTAGAHEQFF.

This clone was seen a handful of times. Other DNA sequences of this sample code for an identical CDR3. V gene TRBV15 combines with J gene TRBJ2-7; D may match TRBD1 or TRBD2 (5 bases each). V lost 0 bases to trimming and J lost 1 base, with 10 bases between them. The CDR3 is 15 amino acids. From germline, CDR1 is LNHNV and CDR2 YYDKDF (reference sequence). CDR3 loop: CATSRDWGGSYEQYF. The CDR3 DNA reads TGTGCCACCAGCAGAGATTGGGGCGGGTCCTACGAGCAGTACTTC.

This clone is a singleton in its sample. The chain is built from TRBV5-6 and TRBJ1-1; D remains ambiguous. V was shortened by 1 base and J by 1 base, with 14 bases between the two germline ends. Germline loops: CDR1 SGHDT, CDR2 YYEEEE. This CDR3 is 16 amino acids long. In DNA form, the CDR3 reads TGTGCCAGCAGCTTGCTAGGCAGGAGATCGAACACTGAAGCTTTCTTT. Its protein is CASSLLGRRSNTEAFF. The full variable domain, its missing parts supplied by reference TRBV5-6 and TRBJ1-1, is DAGVTQSPTHLIKTRGQQVTLRCSPKSGHDTVSWYQQALGQGPQFIFQYYEEEERQRGNFPDRFSGHQFPNYSSELNVNALLLGDSALYLCASSLLGRRSNTEAFFGQGTRLTVV.